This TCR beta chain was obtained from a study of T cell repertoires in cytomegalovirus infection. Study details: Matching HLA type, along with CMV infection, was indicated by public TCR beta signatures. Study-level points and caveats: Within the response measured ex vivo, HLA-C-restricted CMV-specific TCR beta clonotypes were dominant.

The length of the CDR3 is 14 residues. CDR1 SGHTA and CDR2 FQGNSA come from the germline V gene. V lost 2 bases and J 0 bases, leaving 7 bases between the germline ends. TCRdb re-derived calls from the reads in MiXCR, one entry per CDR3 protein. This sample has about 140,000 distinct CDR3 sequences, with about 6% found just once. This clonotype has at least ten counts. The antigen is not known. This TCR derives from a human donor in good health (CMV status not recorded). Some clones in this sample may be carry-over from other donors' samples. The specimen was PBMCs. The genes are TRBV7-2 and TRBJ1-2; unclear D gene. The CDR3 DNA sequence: TGTGCCAGCAGCTTATACGAGGCTAACTATGGCTACACCTTC. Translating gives CASSLYEANYGYTF.